The next 12 T cell receptor beta chains were all read from a single sample in a study of Graves' ophthalmopathy and Graves' hyperthyroidism. Amplification from RNA transcripts yielded the TCR beta CDR3 regions. First-round RT-PCR with HTBI primers preceded a second-round multiplex PCR. TCRdb itself ran the multiplex PCR reads through MiXCR, one entry per CDR3 protein. The sample has about 740,000 distinct CDR3 sequences, roughly 41% seen once. Material for sequencing was peripheral blood. Receptor source: an adult man with Graves' ophthalmopathy.

The V gene is TRBV25-1, the J gene TRBJ1-1; D not certain. In germline, CDR1 is MGHDK, CDR2 SYGVNS. This CDR3 is built from 13 residues. Deletions cut 5 bases from V and 1 base from J, with 8 bases between. CDR3 amino acids: CASSFWANTEAFF. The CDR3 region has the DNA TGTGCCAGCAGTTTTTGGGCGAACACTGAAGCTTTCTTT. The full variable domain, completed using reference TRBV25-1 and TRBJ1-1, is EADIYQTPRYLVIGTGKKITLECSQTMGHDKMYWYQQDPGMELHLIHYSYGVNSTEKGDLSSESTVSRIRTEHFPLTLESARPSHTSQYLCASSFWANTEAFFGQGTRLTVV.

Concerning this clonotype: Possible read error: a much larger clone is one base away. The J gene is TRBJ1-2, the V gene TRBV10-3, with a possible D match to TRBD1 (6 bases). Germline V lookup: CDR1 ENHRY, CDR2 SYGVKD. Trimming left V 4 bases short and J 4 bases short, with 7 bases between. This CDR3 is 12 amino acids long. CDR3 region: CAISVGAYGYTF. CDR3 DNA sequence: TGTGCCATCAGTGTGGGGGCCTATGGCTACACCTTC.

At least ten counts were recorded for this clonotype. The J gene is TRBJ2-5, the V gene TRBV2, with 8 bases identical to TRBD1. CDR1 and CDR2 from the germline V gene are SNHLY and FYNNEI. The CDR3 runs 14 residues. Unmatched junction bases numbered 11, after V lost 7 bases and J lost 7 bases. The CDR3 is CASKATGALGTQYF. The CDR3 DNA reads as TGTGCCAGCAAGGCGACAGGGGCCTTGGGGACCCAGTACTTC.

This clonotype came up many times. This sequence joins TRBV2 and TRBJ1-2; 8 nucleotides match TRBD1. This CDR3 comprises 15 residues. The germline gives CDR1 SNHLY, CDR2 FYNNEI. The V and J ends lost 5 bases and 0 bases, in that order; junction bases with no gene match: 5. The CDR3 reads CASSRRTGTNYGYTF. As DNA, the CDR3 is TGTGCCAGCAGTCGCCGGACAGGGACTAACTATGGCTACACCTTC.

V and J are TRBV20-1 and TRBJ1-5, with 9 bases fitting TRBD1. The CDR3 totals 16 residues. Germline V gene lookup returns CDR1 DFQATT and CDR2 SNEGSKA (reference sequence). V shed 2 bases and J 5 bases; nucleotides not matched to a gene: 10. CDR3 sequence reads: CSARPGTGYLHQPQHF. The DNA for the CDR3 is TGCAGTGCTAGACCCGGGACAGGGTATCTCCATCAGCCCCAGCATTTT.

The genes are TRBV7-9 and TRBJ1-1; weak D call: TRBD1 (5 bases). The V end was cut by 2 bases, the J end by 4 bases, with 11 bases between. From germline, CDR1 is SEHNR and CDR2 FQNEAQ (reference sequence). CDR3 length: 14 residues. The CDR3 region has the DNA TGTGCCAGCAGCTTATCGGAGGGGAGCACTGAAGCTTTCTTT. Translation gives CASSLSEGSTEAFF.

The chain couples TRBV12-3 or TRBV12-4 to TRBJ1-6, with TRBD1 identical over 9 bases. The CDR3 spans 16 residues. Trimming at V came to 4 bases and at J to 7 bases, leaving 8 bases not matched to a gene. CDR3 loop: CASSYMGQGFNSPLHF. Here the CDR3 DNA reads TGTGCCAGCAGTTACATGGGACAGGGTTTCAATTCACCCCTCCACTTT.

V is TRBV2 and J is TRBJ1-1, with D uncertain. The CDR3 has 14 amino acids. Between the trimmed V and J ends, which lost 2 bases and 5 bases, there was a span of 12 bases. Germline values: CDR1 SNHLY, CDR2 FYNNEI. The chain's CDR3 is CASSESEGRTEAFF. CDR3 coding DNA: TGTGCCAGCAGTGAAAGTGAGGGCCGGACTGAAGCTTTCTTT.

A few counts support this clonotype. This could be a read error, since a much larger clone is one nucleotide away. The chain is built from TRBV14 and TRBJ1-2; 7 nucleotides agree with TRBD1. V trimming: 6 bases; J trimming: 2 bases; junction bases outside the gene matches: 9. CDR1 is SGHDN, CDR2 FVKESK, per germline. The CDR3 covers 15 residues. CDR3 region: CASSGPGQMNYGYTF. The CDR3 DNA reads TGTGCCAGCAGTGGTCCGGGACAGATGAACTATGGCTACACCTTC.

This clonotype was seen once. The CDR3 DNA is TGTGCCAGCAGCTTGGGGGGACAGAGGATGGTGGAGACCCAGTACTTC. The encoded protein is CASSLGGQRMVETQYF. The chain recombines TRBV7-2 with TRBJ2-5; a weak D match, TRBD1 (7 bases). Trimming took 3 bases from V and 5 from J, leaving 19 bases between them. The CDR3 runs to 16 residues. Germline V lookup: CDR1 SGHTA, CDR2 FQGNSA.

The J gene is TRBJ1-1, the V gene TRBV5-1; TRBD1 is a possible D gene (6 bases). CDR1 is SGHRS and CDR2 is YFSETQ in the germline V gene. The CDR3 runs 15 residues. V shed 0 bases and J shed 7 bases, with 16 bases lying between them. The CDR3 DNA is TGCGCCAGCAGCTTGGGATTGGGGACACTCGGTGAAGCTTTCTTT. This translates into CASSLGLGTLGEAFF.

This clonotype was detected many times. The chain is built from TRBV29-1 and TRBJ1-1, with TRBD1 as a possible D gene (6 bases). Between the trimmed V and J ends, which lost 3 bases and 11 bases, there was a span of 10 bases. CDR3 length: 10 residues. Germline CDR1 reads SQVTM; CDR2 reads ANQGSEA. The chain's CDR3 is CSVDRGAAFF. CDR3 nucleotide sequence: TGCAGCGTTGACAGGGGCGCTGCTTTCTTT.